The subject of this entry is one T cell receptor (beta chain). What it recognizes is unknown. This entry comes from a study of beta chain features in type 1 diabetes. Study information: All samples yielded some 110 million examined sorted cells.

As every portion of the isolated RNA was reverse transcribed, the sequencing read expressed TCRB transcripts. Sequencing used immunoSEQ multiplex PCR; TCRdb keeps in-frame clones, though not all of them. The data contain about 340,000 clones, around 7.6% of them seen just once; the ten biggest clones take up 0.44%. Findings and limits, study-wide: TCRB rearrangement may or may not be influenced by HLA type; here this remained unresolved. Shortening of TCRB CDR3s, moderate but significant, appeared in all four CD4+ subsets of Type 1 diabetes patients. A greater similarity of naive, central memory and Treg TCRB repertoires was seen among patients than among healthy donors.

CDR3 length equals 15 residues. Deletions cut 6 bases from V and 6 bases from J, with 17 bases between. CDR1 and CDR2 (germline): MNHNS, SASEGT. The chain is built from TRBV6-1 and TRBJ2-2; D uncertain. This receptor was taken from a woman aged 18-29 years in good health. The sequenced sample was central memory CD4+ T cells from blood. CDR3 nucleotide sequence: TGTGCCAGCAGCCAACGACCGTCCGGTTCCGGGGAGCTGTTTTTT. Translating it yields CASSQRPSGSGELFF.